The 11 T cell receptor beta chains in this list originate from one sample, sequenced in a study of patients and donors after allogeneic stem cell transplantation (dated by TCRdb to about 2020). The library was produced with RT-PCR. The listed sequencing device is NextSeq 550. In-frame beta chains were kept once TCRdb had trimmed the public reads at Q25 with fastp and called clones with MiXCR. Merged by CDR3 protein, the rows form single entries marked with the most common genes and DNA. The sample includes roughly 940,000 distinct CDR3 sequences, with under 20% observed a single time. The biggest ten clones account for 5% to 7.5% of the sample. The sequenced material came from blood, either unsorted or a sorted T cell fraction (not recorded which). Source of these receptors: a human donor who was either an allogeneic HSCT recipient or a stem cell or donor lymphocyte infusion donor (not recorded which). It is not recorded whose cells these are; they may come from a transplant donor.

The rearrangement links TRBV10-2 to TRBJ2-1, with 12 bases lining up with TRBD2. V lost 9 bases to trimming and J lost 3 bases; unmatched junction nucleotides: 3. The CDR3 is 14 residues long. Germline loops: CDR1 WSHSY, CDR2 SAAADI. CDR3 protein: CASLAGGNYNEQFF. The CDR3, as DNA: TGCGCCAGTCTAGCGGGGGGGAACTACAATGAGCAGTTCTTC.

CDR3 bases: TGTGCCAGCAGCGAGGGTTTGAGGGATACGCAGTATTTT. Translation gives CASSEGLRDTQYF. This rearrangement joins TRBV11-3 to TRBJ2-3; TRBD2 might be the D (5 bases). The CDR3 consists of 13 residues. The germline gives CDR1 SGHNT, CDR2 YENEEA. V lost 5 bases, J lost 6 bases, and 12 bases lay in between.

Here the CDR3 reads CSARDQQGSREAFF. CDR3 nucleotides: TGCAGTGCTAGAGACCAACAGGGGTCCCGTGAAGCTTTCTTT. V usage is TRBV20-1 and J usage is TRBJ1-1, with 7 bases that match TRBD1. The J segment lost 7 bases and the V segment lost 0 bases, leaving 8 bases of the junction unmatched. Germline lookup yields CDR1 DFQATT and CDR2 SNEGSKA (reference sequence). CDR3 length equals 14 residues.

The table lists this clonotype with a few counts. The chain employs TRBV6-5 and TRBJ1-3, with 8 bases matching TRBD1. CDR1 is MNHEY and CDR2 is SVGAGI in the germline V gene. Unmatched junction bases numbered 8, after V lost 8 bases and J lost 2 bases. The length of the CDR3 is 15 residues. The CDR3 here is CASGYLTGAGNTIYF. CDR3 DNA: TGTGCCAGCGGATACTTGACAGGGGCTGGAAACACCATATATTTT.

V is TRBV7-3 and J is TRBJ2-3, with unresolved D. CDR3 length equals 14 residues. Germline V gene lookup returns CDR1 SGHTA and CDR2 FQGTGA. The germline V and J ends were trimmed by 3 bases and 4 bases, with 11 bases remaining between them. The CDR3: CASSFLALPDTQYF. The DNA for the CDR3 is TGTGCCAGCAGCTTTTTAGCCCTCCCAGATACGCAGTATTTT.

The chain recombines TRBV18 with TRBJ2-1, with D possibly matching TRBD2 (5 bases). Deletions cut 4 bases from V and 9 bases from J, with 13 bases between. There are 13 residues in the CDR3. The germline V gene has CDR1 KGHSH and CDR2 LQKENI. The CDR3 protein is CASSLASRVEQFF. CDR3 in DNA: TGTGCCAGCTCACTGGCGTCGCGGGTTGAGCAGTTCTTC.

The chain is built from TRBV9 and TRBJ1-1, with D maybe TRBD1 (6 bases). CDR1 is SGDLS, CDR2 YYNGEE, per germline. The CDR3 runs to 15 residues. V dropped 3 bases and J dropped 0 bases, with 12 bases sitting between them. In nucleotides, the CDR3 is TGTGCCAGCAGCGCCCTGGGACAAATGAACACTGAAGCTTTCTTT. Protein sequence: CASSALGQMNTEAFF.

The table lists this clonotype with a few counts. This chain joins TRBV7-8 and TRBJ1-2; no firm D call. Germline assignment: CDR1 SGHVS and CDR2 FQNEAQ. The CDR3 sequence is 15 residues long. Trimming stripped 5 bases from V and 6 bases from J, with 19 bases between. This chain's CDR3 is CASSTAYPLTNGYTF. As DNA, the CDR3 is TGTGCCAGCAGCACCGCTTACCCCCTCACTAATGGCTACACCTTC.

This clonotype was found once. The chain combines TRBV5-4 with TRBJ1-2, with 8 bases aligning to TRBD1. Germline loops: CDR1 SGHNT, CDR2 YYREEE (reference sequence). Germline trimming cut 3 bases from V and 5 bases from J; bases unmatched to any gene: 9. This CDR3 is 15 amino acids long. CDR3 amino acids: CASSSIRGQIYGYTF. The CDR3, as DNA: TGTGCCAGCAGCTCAATCAGGGGGCAGATATATGGCTACACCTTC.

This clonotype appeared many times. The rearrangement joins TRBV7-9 to TRBJ1-5, with D perhaps matching TRBD1 (5 bases). Germline CDR1 is SEHNR and CDR2 is FQNEAQ (reference sequence). The CDR3 spans 15 residues. Trimming pared 1 base from V and 2 bases from J, leaving 9 bases between. The CDR3 nucleotides are TGTGCCAGCAGCTTAGGAGGGGAAGGCAATCAGCCCCAGCATTTT. This codes for CASSLGGEGNQPQHF.

This clonotype was counted a few times. The chain couples TRBV5-1 to TRBJ2-1; no firm D call. CDR1 is SGHRS, CDR2 YFSETQ, per germline. The CDR3 loop spans 13 amino acids. The V gene lost 4 bases and the J gene lost 10 bases, with 15 bases spanning the gap. This CDR3 is CASSPPAAHEQFF. CDR3 nucleotide sequence: TGCGCCAGCAGCCCCCCTGCGGCCCACGAGCAGTTCTTC.